This T cell receptor beta chain appears in the sequencing data of a study of shared clonotypes between healthy human individuals. TCRdb keeps only in-frame clones here, not all; method: immunoSEQ multiplex PCR. The data contain roughly 700,000 clones, 80% to 95% of them singletons. The CDR3 extends over 12 amino acids. The germline V gene encodes CDR1 SQVTM and CDR2 ANQGSEA. Trimming stripped 7 bases from V and 7 bases from J, with 16 bases between. Source material: memory CD8+ T cells from PBMCs. Subset denoted: CD45RO+ cells pooled with CCR7-negative TemRA cells. This receptor was taken from a man in his late teens or twenties in good health. Some clones in this sample may be carry-over from other donors' samples. This chain connects TRBV29-1 to TRBJ1-2; D is uncertain. CDR3 in amino acids: CSARSGFGGYTF. CDR3 bases: TGCAGCGCCCGGTCGGGATTTGGTGGCTACACCTTC.